This T cell receptor beta chain was profiled in a study of cytomegalovirus exposure and HLA in healthy donors. Study-level findings and limits: Researchers reported that three CMV-associated chains were confirmed in vitro as CMV antigen-specific.

The CDR3 extends over 14 amino acids. The germline V and J ends were trimmed by 6 bases and 3 bases, with 15 bases remaining between them. Germline CDR1 MNHNY, CDR2 SVGAGI (reference sequence). As for this clone: Its antigen is currently unknown.

The PCR ran on 60 Vbeta and 13 Jbeta primers. Data came from immunoSEQ multiplex PCR; TCRdb stores just in-frame clones and leaves some out. Of approximately 150,000 clones listed, roughly 80% were seen once; the top ten hold 2.3%. The sequence came from a male donor in good health and CMV-seronegative. The specimen sequenced was PBMCs. This sequence joins TRBV6-6 and TRBJ2-7, with a weak D call TRBD1 (6 bases). Here the CDR3 DNA reads TGTGCCAGCAGCTCATACAGGGATAACTACGAGCAGTACTTC. This translates into CASSSYRDNYEQYF.